The rows below give T cell receptor beta chains drawn from one sample of a study of OX40 agonist ivuxolimab in advanced cancers. The repertoire was sequenced with immunoSEQ multiplex PCR; TCRdb's copy has only in-frame clones and lacks some. The profile covers about 98,000 clones, with roughly 85% appearing a single time and under 0.55% taken by the ten largest. This material consisted of CD4+ or CD8+ T cells sorted from blood, taken in a trial of the OX40 agonist ivuxolimab. The receptors stem from an adult with an advanced solid tumor such as melanoma, head and neck, liver or kidney cancer. Each CDR3 is given with its conserved first and last residue. Each record gives: J gene, D gene, CDR3 length, V gene, CDR3 DNA, CDR3 protein. D genes are given only for firm matches.

J: TRBJ2-3
D: NA
length: 15
V: TRBV14
DNA: TGTGCCAGCAGCCAAGATCCGGGGTCTAGCAATACGCAGTATTTT
CDR3: CASSQDPGSSNTQYF

J: TRBJ2-7
D: NA
length: 13
V: TRBV11-3
DNA: TGTGCCAGCAGCTTACATCGCTATTACGAGCAGTACTTC
CDR3: CASSLHRYYEQYF

J: TRBJ2-2
D: TRBD2
length: 16
V: TRBV7-3
DNA: TGTGCCAGCAGCCCGATGGGACGGGGGGTAGCCGGGGAGCTGTTTTTT
CDR3: CASSPMGRGVAGELFF

J: TRBJ2-6
D: TRBD2
length: 17
V: TRBV10-3
DNA: TGTGCCATCAGAGCTAGCGGGGGGGCCGGTGGGGCCAACGTCCTGACTTTC
CDR3: CAIRASGGAGGANVLTF

J: TRBJ2-2
D: TRBD1
length: 15
V: TRBV6-6
DNA: TGTGCCAGCAGTATTAGACAGGGCGGATCCGGGGAGCTGTTTTTT
CDR3: CASSIRQGGSGELFF

J: TRBJ2-3
D: NA
length: 14
V: TRBV5-8
DNA: TGTGCCAGCAGCTTAGGGGGGGAGACAGATACGCAGTATTTT
CDR3: CASSLGGETDTQYF

J: TRBJ2-7
D: NA
length: 13
V: TRBV18
DNA: TGTGCCAGCTCACCCCCTAGCCTCAGCGAGCAGTACTTC
CDR3: CASSPPSLSEQYF

J: TRBJ2-5
D: NA
length: 14
V: TRBV15
DNA: TGTGCCACCAGCAGGGGTGGGATCCAAGAGACCCAGTACTTC
CDR3: CATSRGGIQETQYF

J: TRBJ2-3
D: NA
length: 15
V: TRBV7-3
DNA: TGTGCCAGCAGCTTGGTGGGGCTTTCCACAGATACGCAGTATTTT
CDR3: CASSLVGLSTDTQYF

J: TRBJ2-3
D: NA
length: 17
V: TRBV9
DNA: TGTGCCAGCAGCGTAGAGGCGCGTATCCTTAGCACAGATACGCAGTATTTT
CDR3: CASSVEARILSTDTQYF

J: TRBJ2-2
D: TRBD1
length: 15
V: TRBV5-1
DNA: TGCGCCAGCAGTCCTGGGACAGCGAACACCGGGGAGCTGTTTTTT
CDR3: CASSPGTANTGELFF

J: TRBJ2-3
D: NA
length: 17
V: TRBV4-1
DNA: TGCGCCAGCAGCCAAGATCGGACAGTGGGAGTAACAGATACGCAGTATTTT
CDR3: CASSQDRTVGVTDTQYF

J: TRBJ2-7
D: NA
length: 15
V: TRBV7-2
DNA: TGTGCCAGCAGCTTATCGGGGTACGGGTCCTACGAGCAGTACTTC
CDR3: CASSLSGYGSYEQYF

J: TRBJ1-2
D: TRBD1
length: 14
V: TRBV6-1
DNA: TGTGCCAGCAGTTCCACAGGGGGGAGGGAGGGCTACACCTTC
CDR3: CASSSTGGREGYTF

J: TRBJ1-3
D: NA
length: 17
V: TRBV10-3
DNA: TGTGCCATCAGTGAGTCGAAGGGGGTCAGCTCTGGAAACACCATATATTTT
CDR3: CAISESKGVSSGNTIYF

J: TRBJ2-1
D: NA
length: 16
V: TRBV5-4
DNA: TGTGCCAGCAGCTTGATGTCAGGGGGGGGCCGGAGTGAGCAGTTCTTC
CDR3: CASSLMSGGGRSEQFF

J: TRBJ1-1
D: NA
length: 15
V: TRBV7-9
DNA: TGTGCCAGCAGCCTGGGGGGGACTTCGAACACTGAAGCTTTCTTT
CDR3: CASSLGGTSNTEAFF

J: TRBJ2-7
D: TRBD1
length: 14
V: TRBV5-6
DNA: TGTGCCAGCAGCGCCCAGCCGGGACAGGGGCGGCAGTACTTC
CDR3: CASSAQPGQGRQYF

J: TRBJ2-1
D: NA
length: 15
V: TRBV21-1
DNA: TGTGCCAGACGGGCGGGGCGAAGCTCCTACAATGAGCAGTTCTTC
CDR3: CARRAGRSSYNEQFF

J: TRBJ2-7
D: TRBD1
length: 15
V: TRBV4-3
DNA: TGCGCCAGCAGCCAAGGGGAGACAGGGGCCAATAAGCAGTACTTC
CDR3: CASSQGETGANKQYF

J: TRBJ1-3
D: TRBD1
length: 16
V: TRBV6-1
DNA: TGTGCCAGCAGTGCCGGACAGGGAAGGTCTGGAAACACCATATATTTT
CDR3: CASSAGQGRSGNTIYF

J: TRBJ1-2
D: TRBD1
length: 15
V: TRBV9
DNA: TGTGCCAGCAGCGTAGACACAGGGGTTAACTATGGCTACACCTTC
CDR3: CASSVDTGVNYGYTF

J: TRBJ1-5
D: TRBD1
length: 15
V: TRBV2
DNA: TGTGCCAGCAGGGGACAGGGGTATAGCAATCAGCCCCAGCATTTT
CDR3: CASRGQGYSNQPQHF

J: TRBJ2-1
D: NA
length: 15
V: TRBV5-1
DNA: TGCGCCAGCACTCTTGGCGCTAGCGAAGTGAATGAGCAGTTCTTC
CDR3: CASTLGASEVNEQFF

J: TRBJ1-1
D: NA
length: 12
V: TRBV28
DNA: TGTGCCAGCAGCCGCGGCGCCTCGAGGGCTTTCTTT
CDR3: CASSRGASRAFF

J: TRBJ2-1
D: NA
length: 15
V: TRBV5-4
DNA: TGTGCCAGCAGCTTAGGCGGGGGCCAGAGCAATGAGCAGTTCTTC
CDR3: CASSLGGGQSNEQFF

J: TRBJ2-2
D: NA
length: 14
V: TRBV2
DNA: TGTGCCAGCAGGTTATTTGCGGACACCGGGGAGCTGTTTTTT
CDR3: CASRLFADTGELFF

J: TRBJ2-7
D: NA
length: 16
V: TRBV7-9
DNA: TGTGCCAGCAGCTCCTTCCTTCCGCCAGGGTTCTACGAGCAGTACTTC
CDR3: CASSSFLPPGFYEQYF

J: TRBJ2-5
D: TRBD1
length: 13
V: TRBV29-1
DNA: TGCAGCGTCCGGGACAGGGGACAAGAGACCCAGTACTTC
CDR3: CSVRDRGQETQYF

J: TRBJ2-7
D: TRBD1
length: 16
V: TRBV5-5
DNA: TGTGCCAGCAGCCCCCGACTGAGGCAGGGGGCCTACGAGCAGTACTTC
CDR3: CASSPRLRQGAYEQYF

J: TRBJ2-5
D: TRBD2
length: 15
V: TRBV6-6
DNA: TGTGCCAGCGGGACTAGTGGGGGGGCCGTGGAGACCCAGTACTTC
CDR3: CASGTSGGAVETQYF

J: TRBJ2-3
D: NA
length: 15
V: TRBV7-2
DNA: TGTGCCAGCAGCTTTGATATTAGTGGGGGGCCTCACTATTATTTT
CDR3: CASSFDISGGPHYYF

J: TRBJ2-3
D: NA
length: 17
V: TRBV14
DNA: TGTGCCAGCAGCCAATCACTAGTGACGGTTGTAGGAGATACGCAGTATTTT
CDR3: CASSQSLVTVVGDTQYF

J: TRBJ1-2
D: NA
length: 13
V: TRBV5-5
DNA: TGTGCCAGCAGCTTTAATGAGAACTATGGCTACACCTTC
CDR3: CASSFNENYGYTF